The text below deals with one TCR beta chain. The CDR3 has 15 amino acids. Germline CDR1 is MDHEN and CDR2 is SYDVKM. Germline trimming cut 5 bases from V and 3 bases from J; bases unmatched to any gene: 7. The data were taken from a study of blood T cell repertoires in COVID-19. Sequenced by immunoSEQ multiplex PCR; TCRdb stores in-frame clones only, minus some. Of tens of thousands of clones in the sample, roughly nine tenths were seen once. This receptor was identified in a man aged 65 to 79 with acute or convalescent COVID-19. This sequence joins TRBV28 and TRBJ1-2, with TRBD1 matching 9 bases. Sequenced material: peripheral blood. The CDR3 region is CASSLTGGPDYGYTF. The CDR3 DNA is TGTGCCAGCAGTCTGACAGGGGGTCCAGACTATGGCTACACCTTC.